This T cell receptor (beta chain) was recovered during a study of STAT3 mutations in large granular lymphocyte leukemia. In the study overall: Roughly half of the longitudinally sequenced T-LGLL patients carried detectable canonical activating STAT3 mutations. More than half of T-LGLL patients received immunosuppressive therapy. Findings and caveats of the study: Every T-LGLL patient had at least one immunodominant TCRbeta clonotype. TCR clonotype switching after therapy occurred in about 30% of the 18 patients. No sample exists from the first appearance of each clone.

The data were produced by immunoSEQ multiplex PCR, yet TCRdb's version contains in-frame clones alone and is incomplete. In the table there are 13,000 or so clones, roughly 85% of which are singletons. A word on this clone: What it binds is not known.

The receptor's source is a human donor with T large granular lymphocyte leukemia. Some clones in this sample may be carry-over from other donors' samples. The sample taken for sequencing was PBMCs.

The CDR3 nucleotides read TGTGCCAGCAGGGACAGCCCGCCTAGCACAGATACGCAGTATTTT. Its protein product is CASRDSPPSTDTQYF. V usage is TRBV6-6 and J usage is TRBJ2-3, with D maybe TRBD1 (6 bases). The length of the CDR3 is 15 residues. Looked up from germline, CDR1 is MNHNY and CDR2 is SVGAGI (reference sequence). The V and J ends lost 6 bases and 0 bases respectively, with 13 bases between them.